The present T cell receptor beta chain was sequenced within a study of cytotoxic CD8 clonotypes in ibrutinib-treated CLL. Using immunoSEQ multiplex PCR, the repertoire was profiled, and TCRdb retains in-frame clones only, with some absent. The sample shows roughly 110,000 clones, about 50% of them seen only once. Germline V CDR1 and CDR2: MDHEN, SYDVKM. J was trimmed by 1 base and V by 2 bases; bases with no gene match: 4. CDR3 size: 16 residues. The sample was PBMCs, taken after 24 months of ibrutinib treatment. The rearrangement joins TRBV28 to TRBJ2-3; 9 nucleotides match TRBD2. This receptor was taken from a human donor with chronic lymphocytic leukemia. The CDR3 region is CASSLMASGGTDTQYF. CDR3 coding DNA: TGTGCCAGCAGTTTAATGGCTAGCGGGGGCACAGATACGCAGTATTTT.